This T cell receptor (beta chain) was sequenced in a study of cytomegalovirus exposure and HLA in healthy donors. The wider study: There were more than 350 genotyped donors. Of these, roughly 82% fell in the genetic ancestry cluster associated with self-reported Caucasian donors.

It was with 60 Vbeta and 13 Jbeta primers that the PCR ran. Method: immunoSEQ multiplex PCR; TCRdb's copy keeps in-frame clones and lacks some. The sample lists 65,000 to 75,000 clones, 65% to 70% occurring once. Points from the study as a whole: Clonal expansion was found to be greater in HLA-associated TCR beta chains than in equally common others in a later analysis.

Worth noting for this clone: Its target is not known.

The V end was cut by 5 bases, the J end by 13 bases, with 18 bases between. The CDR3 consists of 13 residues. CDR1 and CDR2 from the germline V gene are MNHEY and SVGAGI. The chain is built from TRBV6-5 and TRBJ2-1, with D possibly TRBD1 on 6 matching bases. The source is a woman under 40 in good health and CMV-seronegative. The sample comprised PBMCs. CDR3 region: CASSEVSRGIQFF. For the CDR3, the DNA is TGTGCCAGCAGTGAGGTTAGCAGGGGCATCCAGTTCTTC.